This T cell receptor (beta chain) was profiled in a study of CD8 T cells in Susac syndrome. The CDR3 spans 17 residues. V was pared by 4 bases and J by 3 bases, with 12 bases of the junction left unmatched. The germline gives CDR1 DFQATT, CDR2 SNEGSKA (reference sequence). It was with random hexamers that 0.5 to 1 ug RNA was reverse transcribed. The TCR beta CDR3 was amplified by immunoSEQ multiplex PCR across 54 Vbeta, 13 Jbeta. MiXCR was run by TCRdb on the immunoSEQ multiplex PCR reads, yielding one entry per CDR3 protein. The sample contains approximately 260,000 distinct CDR3 sequences, almost 97% of which appear only once.

Sequenced material: CD4+ T cells from PBMCs. The chain links TRBV20-1 to TRBJ2-5, with 12 bases lining up with TRBD2. The receptor comes from a human donor with Susac syndrome. The CDR3 DNA sequence: TGCAGTGCTAAATGGGCTAGCGGGAGGGCCGGGGAAGAGACCCAGTACTTC. Amino acids: CSAKWASGRAGEETQYF.